What follows is one T cell receptor beta chain and its context. This table comes from immunoSEQ multiplex PCR, and its TCRdb copy is limited to in-frame clones, with some not included. The top ten hold 2.5% to 3.5% of the sample, which has around 100,000 clones, around nine tenths seen once. The data belong to a study of blood T cell repertoires in COVID-19. The V gene end was trimmed by 3 bases and the J gene end by 8 bases; junction bases not matched to a gene: 12. This CDR3 has 16 residues. From germline, CDR1 is ENHRY and CDR2 SYGVKD. Material: peripheral blood. This receptor was obtained from a man aged 45 to 65 with active or convalescent COVID-19. This rearrangement joins TRBV10-3 to TRBJ1-4, with TRBD1 matching 7 bases. CDR3 nucleotide sequence: TGTGCCATCAGTGAATACCCGGGACAGTTTTTAGAAAAACTGTTTTTT. Translating gives CAISEYPGQFLEKLFF.